This T cell receptor (beta chain) was captured in a study of T-cell memory formation after mild COVID-19. Study background: Each donor largely had its own TCR clusters.

Findings of the study overall: Confirmation was lacking for SARS-CoV-2 specificity of second-wave clones that peaked on day 37.

From germline, CDR1 is SGDLS and CDR2 YYNGEE. The ends were cut back, 2 bases at V and 8 bases at J, with 14 bases in the middle. The length of the CDR3 is 15 residues. TCRdb reprocessed the 5' RACE reads via MiXCR and lists one record per CDR3 protein. The sample carries 350,000 to 500,000 distinct CDR3 sequences, more than 15% recorded once. Concerning this clonotype itself: Its cognate antigen is unknown.

The origin of this receptor is a man between 18 and 29 years old who had mild COVID-19 (a few samples of this study predate the infection). Cell type and time point are not known. V gene TRBV9 combines with J gene TRBJ1-6; D gene ambiguous. Material: PBMCs or a T cell subset sorted from them (not recorded which). CDR3 protein: CASSVTPGLDSPLHF. The DNA of the CDR3 is TGTGCCAGCAGCGTTACGCCGGGGTTGGATTCACCCCTCCACTTT.